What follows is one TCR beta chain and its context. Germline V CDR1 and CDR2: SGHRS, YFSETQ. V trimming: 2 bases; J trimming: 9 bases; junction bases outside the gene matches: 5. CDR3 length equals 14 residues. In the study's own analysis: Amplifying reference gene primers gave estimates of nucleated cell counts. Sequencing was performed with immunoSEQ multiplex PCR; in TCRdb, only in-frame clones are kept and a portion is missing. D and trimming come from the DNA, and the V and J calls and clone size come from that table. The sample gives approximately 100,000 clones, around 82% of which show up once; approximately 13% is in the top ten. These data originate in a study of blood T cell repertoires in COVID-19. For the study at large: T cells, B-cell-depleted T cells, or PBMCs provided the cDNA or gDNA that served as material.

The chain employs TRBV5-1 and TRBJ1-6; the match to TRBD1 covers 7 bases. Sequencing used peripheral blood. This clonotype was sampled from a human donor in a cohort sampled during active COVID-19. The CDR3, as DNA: TGCGCCAGCAGCTTAGGGACAGAATCTTCACCCCTCCACTTT. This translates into CASSLGTESSPLHF.